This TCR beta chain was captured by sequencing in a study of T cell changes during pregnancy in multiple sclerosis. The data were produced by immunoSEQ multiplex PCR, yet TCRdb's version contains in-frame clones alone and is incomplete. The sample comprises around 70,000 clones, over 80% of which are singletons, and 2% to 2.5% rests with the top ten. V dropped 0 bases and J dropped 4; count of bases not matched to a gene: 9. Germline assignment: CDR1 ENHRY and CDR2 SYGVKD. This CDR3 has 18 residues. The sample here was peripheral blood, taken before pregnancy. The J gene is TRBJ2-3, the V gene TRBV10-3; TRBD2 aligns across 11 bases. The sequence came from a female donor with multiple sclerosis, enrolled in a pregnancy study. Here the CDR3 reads CAISESRTSGSWADTQYF. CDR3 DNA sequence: TGTGCCATCAGTGAGTCAAGAACTAGCGGGAGTTGGGCAGATACGCAGTATTTT.